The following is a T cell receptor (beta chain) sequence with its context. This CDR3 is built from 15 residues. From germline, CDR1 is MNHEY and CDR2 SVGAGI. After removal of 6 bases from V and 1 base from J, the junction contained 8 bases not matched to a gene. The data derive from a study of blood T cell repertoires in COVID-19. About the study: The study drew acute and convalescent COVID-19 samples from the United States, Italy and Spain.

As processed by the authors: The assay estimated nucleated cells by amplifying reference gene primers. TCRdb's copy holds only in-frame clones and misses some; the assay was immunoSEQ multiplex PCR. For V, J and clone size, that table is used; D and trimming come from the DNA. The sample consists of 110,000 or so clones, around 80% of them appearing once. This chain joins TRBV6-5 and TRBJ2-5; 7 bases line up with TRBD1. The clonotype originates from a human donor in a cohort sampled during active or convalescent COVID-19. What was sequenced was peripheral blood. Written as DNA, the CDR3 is TGTGCCAGCAGGTATAGGGGGCTCAGCCAAGAGACCCAGTACTTC. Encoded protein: CASRYRGLSQETQYF.